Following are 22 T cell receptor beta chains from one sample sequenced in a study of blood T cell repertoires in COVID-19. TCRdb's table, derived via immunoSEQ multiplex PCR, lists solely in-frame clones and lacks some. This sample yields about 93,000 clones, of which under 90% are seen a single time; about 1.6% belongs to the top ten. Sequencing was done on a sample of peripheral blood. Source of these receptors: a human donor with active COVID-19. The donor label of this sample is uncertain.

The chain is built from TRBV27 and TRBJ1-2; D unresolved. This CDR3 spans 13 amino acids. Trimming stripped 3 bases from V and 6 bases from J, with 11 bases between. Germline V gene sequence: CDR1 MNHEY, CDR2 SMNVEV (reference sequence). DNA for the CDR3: TGTGCCAGCAGTTTGAGAGGGTGGAATGGCTACACCTTC. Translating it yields CASSLRGWNGYTF.

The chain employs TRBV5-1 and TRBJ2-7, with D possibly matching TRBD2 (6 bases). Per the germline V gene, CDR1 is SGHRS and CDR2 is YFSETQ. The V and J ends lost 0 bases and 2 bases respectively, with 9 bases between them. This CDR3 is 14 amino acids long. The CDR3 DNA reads TGCGCCAGCAGCTTGGAAACGGGGGCCTACGAGCAGTACTTC. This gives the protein CASSLETGAYEQYF.

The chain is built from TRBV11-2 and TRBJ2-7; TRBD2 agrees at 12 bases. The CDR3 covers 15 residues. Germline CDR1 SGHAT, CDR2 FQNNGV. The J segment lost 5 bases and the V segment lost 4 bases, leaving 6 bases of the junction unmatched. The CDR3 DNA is TGTGCCAGCAGCTGGACTAGCGGGGTAATGGACGAGCAGTACTTC. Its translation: CASSWTSGVMDEQYF.

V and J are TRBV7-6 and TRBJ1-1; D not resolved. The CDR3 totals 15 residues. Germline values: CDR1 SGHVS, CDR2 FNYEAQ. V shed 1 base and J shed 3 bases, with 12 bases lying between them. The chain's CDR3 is CASSLGTGMDTEAFF. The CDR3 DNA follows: TGTGCCAGCAGCTTAGGTACGGGGATGGACACTGAAGCTTTCTTT.

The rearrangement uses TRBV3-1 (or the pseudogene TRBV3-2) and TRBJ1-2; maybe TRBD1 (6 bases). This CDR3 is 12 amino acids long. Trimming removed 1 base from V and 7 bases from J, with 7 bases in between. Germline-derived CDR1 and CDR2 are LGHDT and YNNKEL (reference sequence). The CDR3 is CASSQADSGYTF. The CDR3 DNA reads TGTGCCAGCAGCCAAGCGGACAGTGGCTACACCTTC.

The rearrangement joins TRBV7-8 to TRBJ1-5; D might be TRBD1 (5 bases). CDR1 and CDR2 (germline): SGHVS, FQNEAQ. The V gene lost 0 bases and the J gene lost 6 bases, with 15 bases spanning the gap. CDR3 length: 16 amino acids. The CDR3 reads CASSLAGGGIIQPQHF. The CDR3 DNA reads TGTGCCAGCAGCTTAGCAGGCGGGGGAATTATTCAGCCCCAGCATTTT.

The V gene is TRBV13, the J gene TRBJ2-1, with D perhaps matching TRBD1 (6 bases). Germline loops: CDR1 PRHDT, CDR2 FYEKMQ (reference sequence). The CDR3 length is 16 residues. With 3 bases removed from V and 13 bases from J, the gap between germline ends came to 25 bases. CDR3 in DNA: TGTGCCAGCAGCTTTGGTGGTCGGTACAGGGAATCTCTCCAGTTCTTC. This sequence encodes CASSFGGRYRESLQFF. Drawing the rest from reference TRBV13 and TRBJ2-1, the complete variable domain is AAGVIQSPRHLIKEKRETATLKCYPIPRHDTVYWYQQGPGQDPQFLISFYEKMQSDKGSIPDRFSAQQFSDYHSELNMSSLELGDSALYFCASSFGGRYRESLQFFGPGTRLTVL.

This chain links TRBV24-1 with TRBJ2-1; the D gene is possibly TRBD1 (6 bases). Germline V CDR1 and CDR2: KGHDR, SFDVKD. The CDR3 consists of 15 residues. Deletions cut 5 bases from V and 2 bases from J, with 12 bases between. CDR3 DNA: TGTGCCACCAGTGGCAGAACAGGGACCTACAATGAGCAGTTCTTC. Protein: CATSGRTGTYNEQFF.

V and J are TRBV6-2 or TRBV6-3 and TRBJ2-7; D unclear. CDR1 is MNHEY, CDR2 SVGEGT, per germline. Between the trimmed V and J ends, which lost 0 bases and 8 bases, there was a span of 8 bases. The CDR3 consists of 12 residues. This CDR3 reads CASSYSVAQQYF. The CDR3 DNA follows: TGTGCCAGCAGTTACTCTGTGGCTCAGCAGTACTTC.

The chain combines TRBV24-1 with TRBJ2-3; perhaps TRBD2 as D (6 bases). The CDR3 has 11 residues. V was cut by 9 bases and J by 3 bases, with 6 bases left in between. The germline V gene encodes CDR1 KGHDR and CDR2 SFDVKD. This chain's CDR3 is CATGGTDTQYF. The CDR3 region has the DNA TGTGCCACCGGGGGGACAGATACGCAGTATTTT.

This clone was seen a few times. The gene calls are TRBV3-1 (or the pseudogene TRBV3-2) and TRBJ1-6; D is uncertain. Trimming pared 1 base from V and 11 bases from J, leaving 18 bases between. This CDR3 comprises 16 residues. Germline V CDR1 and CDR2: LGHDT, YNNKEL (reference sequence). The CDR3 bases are TGTGCCAGCAGCCAAGGTTCGCCTGCAAACGGTGCACCCCTCCACTTT. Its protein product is CASSQGSPANGAPLHF.

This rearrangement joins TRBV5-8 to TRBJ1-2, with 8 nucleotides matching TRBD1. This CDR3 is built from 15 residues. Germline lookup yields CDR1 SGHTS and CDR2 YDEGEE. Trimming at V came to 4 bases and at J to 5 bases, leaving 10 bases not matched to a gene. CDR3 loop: CASSGYDRGLYGYTF. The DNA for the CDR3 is TGTGCCAGCAGCGGGTACGACAGGGGCCTATATGGCTACACCTTC.

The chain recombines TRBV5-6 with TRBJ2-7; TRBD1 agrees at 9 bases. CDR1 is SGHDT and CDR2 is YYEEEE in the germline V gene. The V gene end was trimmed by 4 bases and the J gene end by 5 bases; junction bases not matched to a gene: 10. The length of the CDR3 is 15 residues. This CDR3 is CASSVLGTGWHEQYF. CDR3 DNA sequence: TGTGCCAGCAGCGTCCTCGGGACAGGGTGGCACGAGCAGTACTTC.

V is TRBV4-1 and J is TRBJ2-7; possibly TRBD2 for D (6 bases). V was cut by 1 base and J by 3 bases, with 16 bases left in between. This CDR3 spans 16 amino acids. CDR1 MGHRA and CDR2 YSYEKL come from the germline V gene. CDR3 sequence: CASSQGSSATLYEQYF. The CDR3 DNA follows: TGCGCCAGCAGCCAAGGCTCTAGCGCGACCCTCTACGAGCAGTACTTC.

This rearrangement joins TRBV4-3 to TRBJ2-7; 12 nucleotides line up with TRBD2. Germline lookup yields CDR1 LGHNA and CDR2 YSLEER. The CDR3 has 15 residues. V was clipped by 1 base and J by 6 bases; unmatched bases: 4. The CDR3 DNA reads TGCGCCAGCAGCCAAGGACTAGCGGGGGCGACCGAGCAGTACTTC. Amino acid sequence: CASSQGLAGATEQYF.

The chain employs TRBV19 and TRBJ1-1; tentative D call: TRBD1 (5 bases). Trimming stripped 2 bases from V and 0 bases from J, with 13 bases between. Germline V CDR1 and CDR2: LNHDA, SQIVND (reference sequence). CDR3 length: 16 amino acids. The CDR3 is CASSIIKGALNTEAFF. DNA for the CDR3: TGTGCCAGTAGTATAATTAAAGGGGCCCTGAACACTGAAGCTTTCTTT.

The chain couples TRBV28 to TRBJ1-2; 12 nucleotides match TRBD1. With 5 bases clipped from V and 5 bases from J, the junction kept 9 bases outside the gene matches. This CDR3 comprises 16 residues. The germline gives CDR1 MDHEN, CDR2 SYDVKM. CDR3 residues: CASSREGTGGWYGYTF. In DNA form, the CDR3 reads TGTGCCAGCAGTCGAGAAGGGACAGGGGGCTGGTATGGCTACACCTTC.

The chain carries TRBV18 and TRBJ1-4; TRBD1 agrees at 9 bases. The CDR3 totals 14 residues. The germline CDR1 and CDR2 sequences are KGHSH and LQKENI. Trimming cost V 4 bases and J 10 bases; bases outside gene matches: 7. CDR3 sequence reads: CASSLVDRGGKLFF. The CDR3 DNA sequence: TGTGCCAGCTCACTTGTCGACAGGGGGGGAAAACTGTTTTTT. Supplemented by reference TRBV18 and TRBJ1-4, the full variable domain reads NAGVMQNPRHLVRRRGQEARLRCSPMKGHSHVYWYRQLPEEGLKFMVYLQKENIIDESGMPKERFSAEFPKEGPSILRIQQVVRGDSAAYFCASSLVDRGGKLFFGSGTQLSVL.

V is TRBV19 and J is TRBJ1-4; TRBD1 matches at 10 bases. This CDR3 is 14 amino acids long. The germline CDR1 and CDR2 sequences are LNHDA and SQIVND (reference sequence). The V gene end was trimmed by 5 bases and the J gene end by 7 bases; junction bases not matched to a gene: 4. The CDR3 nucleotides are TGTGCCAGTAGTTTTAGGGACAGGGGTGAAAAACTGTTTTTT. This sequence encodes CASSFRDRGEKLFF.

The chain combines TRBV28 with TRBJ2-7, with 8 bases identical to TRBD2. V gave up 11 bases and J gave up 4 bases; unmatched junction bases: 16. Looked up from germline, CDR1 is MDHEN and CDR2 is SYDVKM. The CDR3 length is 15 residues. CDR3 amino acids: CARSGGGGSLYEQYF. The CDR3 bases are TGTGCCCGCTCGGGGGGCGGGGGGTCCCTATACGAGCAGTACTTC. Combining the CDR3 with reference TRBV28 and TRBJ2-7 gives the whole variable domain DVKVTQSSRYLVKRTGEKVFLECVQDMDHENMFWYRQDPGLGLRLIYFSYDVKMKEKGDIPEGYSVSREKKERFSLILESASTNQTSMYLCARSGGGGSLYEQYFGPGTRLTVT.

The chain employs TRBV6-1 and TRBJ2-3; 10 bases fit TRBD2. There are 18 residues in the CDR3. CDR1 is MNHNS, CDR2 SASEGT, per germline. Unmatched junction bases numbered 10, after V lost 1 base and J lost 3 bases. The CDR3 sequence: CASSEGAIAGGTTDTQYF. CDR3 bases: TGTGCCAGCAGTGAAGGGGCGATAGCGGGGGGCACAACAGATACGCAGTATTTT.

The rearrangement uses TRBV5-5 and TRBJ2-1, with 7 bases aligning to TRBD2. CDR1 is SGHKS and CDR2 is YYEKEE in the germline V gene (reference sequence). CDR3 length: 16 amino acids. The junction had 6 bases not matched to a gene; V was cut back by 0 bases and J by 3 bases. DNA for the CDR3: TGTGCCAGCAGCTTGGATTCGGGGGGTCTCTACAATGAGCAGTTCTTC. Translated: CASSLDSGGLYNEQFF.